This T cell receptor (beta chain) was documented in a study of metastatic and nonmetastatic thyroid tumors. Study observations and caveats: A significant increase in TCR beta diversity was reportedly seen in malignant thyroid tumors relative to benign nodules, in blood and tumor.

The CDR3 sequence is 14 residues long. The V end lost 3 bases, the J end lost 3 bases, and 12 bases lay between the germline ends. Germline V gives CDR1 MNHEY, CDR2 SMNVEV (reference sequence). By share, this clone counts as medium-sized (0.01 to 0.1%). Its antigen remains unidentified. Among the patients, none had received any treatment before thyroid surgery. In the authors' workflow: The authors used CDR3 differences across clinicopathological groups to build a distant-metastasis classifier for papillary thyroid cancer. TCRdb re-analyzed the PCR reads using MiXCR. These V and J calls are TCRdb output, not the study's own analysis. The sample holds some 34,000 clones, 20% to 25% seen once.

The receptor comes from a female donor with papillary thyroid cancer or a benign thyroid nodule (not recorded which). Some clones in this sample may be carry-over from other donors' samples. What was sequenced was blood. V is TRBV27 and J is TRBJ2-7, with D unresolved. The CDR3 region is CASSFSGYDYEQYF. CDR3 nucleotides: TGTGCCAGCAGTTTTAGTGGCTATGACTACGAGCAGTACTTC.